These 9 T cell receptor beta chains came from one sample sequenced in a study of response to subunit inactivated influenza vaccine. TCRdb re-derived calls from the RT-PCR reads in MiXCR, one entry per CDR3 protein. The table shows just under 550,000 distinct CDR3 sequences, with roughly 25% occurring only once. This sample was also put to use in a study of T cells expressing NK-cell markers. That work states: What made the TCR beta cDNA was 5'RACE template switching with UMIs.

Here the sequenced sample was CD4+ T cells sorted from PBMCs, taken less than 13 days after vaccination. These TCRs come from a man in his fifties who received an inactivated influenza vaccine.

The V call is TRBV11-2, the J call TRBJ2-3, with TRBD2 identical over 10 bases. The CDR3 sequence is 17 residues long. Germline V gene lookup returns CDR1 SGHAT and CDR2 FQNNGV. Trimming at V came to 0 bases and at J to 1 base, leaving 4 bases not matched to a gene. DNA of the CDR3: TGTGCCAGCAGCTTAGATAGGGGGACTAGCGGCACAGATACGCAGTATTTT. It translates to CASSLDRGTSGTDTQYF.

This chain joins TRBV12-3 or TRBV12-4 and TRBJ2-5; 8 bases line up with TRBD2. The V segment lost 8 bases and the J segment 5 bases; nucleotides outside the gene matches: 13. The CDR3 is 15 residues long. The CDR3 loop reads CASASSGTRGETQYF. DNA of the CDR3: TGTGCCAGCGCATCATCGGGGACTAGGGGGGAGACCCAGTACTTC.

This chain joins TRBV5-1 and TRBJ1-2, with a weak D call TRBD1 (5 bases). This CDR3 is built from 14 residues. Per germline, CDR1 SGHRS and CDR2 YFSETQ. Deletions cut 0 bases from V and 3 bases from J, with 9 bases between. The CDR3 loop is CASSLAARDYGYTF. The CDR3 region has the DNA TGCGCCAGCAGCTTGGCAGCCAGGGACTATGGCTACACCTTC. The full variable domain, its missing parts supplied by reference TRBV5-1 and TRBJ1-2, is KAGVTQTPRYLIKTRGQQVTLSCSPISGHRSVSWYQQTPGQGLQFLFEYFSETQRNKGNFPGRFSGRQFSNSRSEMNVSTLELGDSALYLCASSLAARDYGYTFGSGTRLTVV.

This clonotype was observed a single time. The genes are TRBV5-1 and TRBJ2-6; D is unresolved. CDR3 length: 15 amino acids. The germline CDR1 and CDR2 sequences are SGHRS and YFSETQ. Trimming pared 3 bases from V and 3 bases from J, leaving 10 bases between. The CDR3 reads CASSSRSHGANVLTF. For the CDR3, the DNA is TGCGCCAGCAGCTCTCGGTCCCATGGGGCCAACGTCCTGACTTTC.

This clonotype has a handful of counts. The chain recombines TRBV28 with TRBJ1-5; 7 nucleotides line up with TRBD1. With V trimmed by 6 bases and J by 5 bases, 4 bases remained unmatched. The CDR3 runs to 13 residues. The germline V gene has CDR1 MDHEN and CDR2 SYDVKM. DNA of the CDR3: TGTGCCAGCAGGCCGGGACAGTATCAGCCCCAGCATTTT. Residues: CASRPGQYQPQHF.

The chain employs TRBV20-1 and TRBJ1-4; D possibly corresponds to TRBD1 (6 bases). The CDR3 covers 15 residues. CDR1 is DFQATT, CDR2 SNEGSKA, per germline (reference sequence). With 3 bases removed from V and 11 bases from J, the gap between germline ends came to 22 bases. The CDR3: CSARDQGQPSGKLFF. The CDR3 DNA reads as TGCAGTGCTAGGGACCAAGGACAGCCCTCGGGGAAACTGTTTTTT.

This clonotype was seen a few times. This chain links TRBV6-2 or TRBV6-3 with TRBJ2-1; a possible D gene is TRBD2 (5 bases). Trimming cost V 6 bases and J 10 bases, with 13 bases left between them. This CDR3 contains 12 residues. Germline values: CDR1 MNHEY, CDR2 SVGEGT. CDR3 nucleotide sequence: TGTGCCAGCAGCCAACTAGACGTAGAGCAGTTCTTC. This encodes CASSQLDVEQFF.

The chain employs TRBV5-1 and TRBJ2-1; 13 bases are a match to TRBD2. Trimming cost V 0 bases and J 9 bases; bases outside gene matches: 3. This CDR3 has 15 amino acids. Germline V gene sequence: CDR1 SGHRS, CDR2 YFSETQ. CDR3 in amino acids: CASSLGLAGGLEQFF. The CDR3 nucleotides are TGCGCCAGCAGCTTGGGACTAGCGGGAGGTCTTGAGCAGTTCTTC.

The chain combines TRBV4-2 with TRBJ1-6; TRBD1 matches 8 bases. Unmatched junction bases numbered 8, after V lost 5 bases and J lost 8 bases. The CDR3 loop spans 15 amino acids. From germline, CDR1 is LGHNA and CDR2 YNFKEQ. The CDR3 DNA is TGTGCCAGCAGCAGAGGACAGGGTTTCGATTCACCCCTCCACTTT. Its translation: CASSRGQGFDSPLHF.